The clone carrying this T cell receptor (beta chain) occurred a few times. The antigen is undetermined. Sequencing used immunoSEQ multiplex PCR; TCRdb keeps in-frame clones, though not all of them. The table lists some 10,000 clones, about four fifths of them singletons. Trimming removed 9 bases at V and 0 bases at J, with 4 bases between. The length of the CDR3 is 11 residues. Per germline, CDR1 ENHRY and CDR2 SYGVKD. The data originate from a study of tumor-infiltrating lymphocytes in localized non-small cell lung cancer. Across the study: Patients included smokers and never-smokers with various histologies, some sampled after neoadjuvant chemotherapy.

Study results and limitations: IM1 and IM2 tumors showed no difference in T-cell fraction. Different pieces of the same tissue went to different assays, confounding technical variation with intratumor heterogeneity. Recurrence-free survival showed no association with tumor T-cell fraction.

This chain links TRBV10-3 with TRBJ2-3, with no clear D. The sequenced material came from lung tumor tissue. This clonotype was sampled from a human donor with non-small cell lung cancer. The DNA of the CDR3 is TGTGCCATACAGAGCACAGATACGCAGTATTTT. Encoded protein: CAIQSTDTQYF.